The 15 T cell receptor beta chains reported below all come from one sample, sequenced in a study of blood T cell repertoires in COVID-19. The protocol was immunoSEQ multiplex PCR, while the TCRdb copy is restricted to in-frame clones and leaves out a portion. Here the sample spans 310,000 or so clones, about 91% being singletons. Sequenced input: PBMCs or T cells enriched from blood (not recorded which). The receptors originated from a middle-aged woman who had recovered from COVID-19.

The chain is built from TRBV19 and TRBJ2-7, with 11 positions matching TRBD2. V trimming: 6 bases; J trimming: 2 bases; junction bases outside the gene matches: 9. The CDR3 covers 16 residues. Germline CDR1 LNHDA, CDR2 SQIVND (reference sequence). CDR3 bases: TGTGCCAGTAGGGAGACTAGCGGGGCGTCTCCCTACGAGCAGTACTTC. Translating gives CASRETSGASPYEQYF.

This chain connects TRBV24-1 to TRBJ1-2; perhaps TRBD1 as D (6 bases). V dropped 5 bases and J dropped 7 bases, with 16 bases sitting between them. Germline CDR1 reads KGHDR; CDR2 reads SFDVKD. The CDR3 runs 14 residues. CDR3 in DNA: TGTGCCACCAGTGCAGCAGGGGTGTATGGTGGCTACACCTTC. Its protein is CATSAAGVYGGYTF.

CDR3 nucleotide sequence: TGCGCCAGCAGGACCGACAGGGATAAACCCTACGAGCAGTACTTC. It yields the protein CASRTDRDKPYEQYF. This chain uses TRBV5-1 with TRBJ2-7, with 7 bases that match TRBD1. The germline CDR1 and CDR2 sequences are SGHRS and YFSETQ. The CDR3 covers 15 residues. V gave up 5 bases and J gave up 2 bases; unmatched junction bases: 10.

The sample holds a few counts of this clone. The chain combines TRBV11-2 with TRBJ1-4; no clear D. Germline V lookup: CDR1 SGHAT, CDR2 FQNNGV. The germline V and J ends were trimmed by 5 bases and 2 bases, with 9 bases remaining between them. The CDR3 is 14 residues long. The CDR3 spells CASSPRFTNEKLFF. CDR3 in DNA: TGTGCCAGCAGCCCCAGATTTACTAATGAAAAACTGTTTTTT.

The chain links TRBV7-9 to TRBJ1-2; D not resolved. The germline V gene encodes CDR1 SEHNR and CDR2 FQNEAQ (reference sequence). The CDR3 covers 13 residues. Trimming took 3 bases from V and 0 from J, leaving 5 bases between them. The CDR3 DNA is TGTGCCAGCAGCTTTGAGCCTAACTATGGCTACACCTTC. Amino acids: CASSFEPNYGYTF.

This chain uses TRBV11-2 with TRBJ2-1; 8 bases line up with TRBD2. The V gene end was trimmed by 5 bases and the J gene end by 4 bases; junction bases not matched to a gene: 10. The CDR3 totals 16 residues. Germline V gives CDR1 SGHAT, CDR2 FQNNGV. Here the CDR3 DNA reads TGTGCCAGCAGCACTCTTAGCGGGGCGGGATACAATGAGCAGTTCTTC. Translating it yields CASSTLSGAGYNEQFF.

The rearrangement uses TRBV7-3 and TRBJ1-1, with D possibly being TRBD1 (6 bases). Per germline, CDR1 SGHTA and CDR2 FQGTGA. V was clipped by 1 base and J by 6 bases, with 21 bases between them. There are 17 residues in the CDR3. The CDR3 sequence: CASSLRWVRGRGSEAFF. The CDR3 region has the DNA TGTGCCAGCAGCTTAAGGTGGGTGAGGGGGAGAGGTTCTGAAGCTTTCTTT.

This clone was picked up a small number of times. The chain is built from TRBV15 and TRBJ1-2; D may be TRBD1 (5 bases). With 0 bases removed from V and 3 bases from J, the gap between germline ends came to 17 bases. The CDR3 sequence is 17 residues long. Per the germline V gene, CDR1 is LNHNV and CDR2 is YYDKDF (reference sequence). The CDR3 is CATSRDKGAGHHYGYTF. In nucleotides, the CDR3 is TGTGCCACCAGCAGAGATAAAGGGGCAGGGCATCACTATGGCTACACCTTC.

CDR3 coding DNA: TGTGCCAGCAGTTCAGGGGGGAATGGGGCTAATGAAAAACTGTTTTTT. Translation gives CASSSGGNGANEKLFF. V and J are TRBV28 and TRBJ1-4; 7 positions match TRBD1. This CDR3 has 16 residues. Germline-derived CDR1 and CDR2 are MDHEN and SYDVKM. V lost 4 bases to trimming and J lost 3 bases; unmatched junction nucleotides: 8.

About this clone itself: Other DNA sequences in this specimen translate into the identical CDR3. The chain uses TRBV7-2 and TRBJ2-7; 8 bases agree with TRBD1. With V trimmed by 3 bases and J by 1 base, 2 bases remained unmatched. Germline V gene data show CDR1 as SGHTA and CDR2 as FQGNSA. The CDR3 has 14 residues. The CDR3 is CASSLRQGSYEQYF. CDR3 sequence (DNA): TGTGCCAGCAGCTTGAGACAGGGGTCCTACGAGCAGTACTTC. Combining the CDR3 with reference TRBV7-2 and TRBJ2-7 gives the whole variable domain GAGVSQSPSNKVTEKGKDVELRCDPISGHTALYWYRQSLGQGLEFLIYFQGNSAPDKSGLPSDRFSAERTGGSVSTLTIQRTQQEDSAVYLCASSLRQGSYEQYFGPGTRLTVT.

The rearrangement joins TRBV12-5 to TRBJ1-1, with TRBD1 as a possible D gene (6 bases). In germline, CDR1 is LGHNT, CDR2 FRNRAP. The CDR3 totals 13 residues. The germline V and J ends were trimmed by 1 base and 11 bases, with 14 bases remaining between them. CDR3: CASGLGLDRWAFF. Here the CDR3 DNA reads TGTGCTAGTGGTTTGGGTTTGGACAGATGGGCTTTCTTT.

CDR3 DNA sequence: TGTGCCAGCAGTCCCCTCGGGGGTGGGGAGCAGTACTTC. Translation gives CASSPLGGGEQYF. The chain has TRBV28 and TRBJ2-7; possibly TRBD2 for D (6 bases). CDR1 and CDR2 (germline): MDHEN, SYDVKM. The CDR3 has 13 residues. Trimming removed 5 bases at V and 7 bases at J, with 15 bases between.

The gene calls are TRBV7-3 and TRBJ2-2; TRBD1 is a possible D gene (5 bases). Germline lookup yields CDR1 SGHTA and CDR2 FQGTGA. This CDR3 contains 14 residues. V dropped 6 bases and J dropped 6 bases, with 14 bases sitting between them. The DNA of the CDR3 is TGTGCCAGCAGTCAAACAGGTCCCCCCGGGGAGCTGTTTTTT. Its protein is CASSQTGPPGELFF.

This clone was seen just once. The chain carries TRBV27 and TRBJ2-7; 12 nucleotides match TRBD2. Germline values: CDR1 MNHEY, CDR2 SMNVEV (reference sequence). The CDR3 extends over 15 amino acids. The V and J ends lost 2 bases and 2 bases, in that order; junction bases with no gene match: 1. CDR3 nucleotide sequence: TGTGCCAGCAGTTTAAGGACTAGCGGGGCCTACGAGCAGTACTTC. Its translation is CASSLRTSGAYEQYF.

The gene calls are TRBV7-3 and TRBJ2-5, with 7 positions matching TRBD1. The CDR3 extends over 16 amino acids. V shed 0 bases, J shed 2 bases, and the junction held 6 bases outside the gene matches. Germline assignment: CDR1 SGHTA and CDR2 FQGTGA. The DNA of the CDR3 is TGTGCCAGCAGCTTAACGGGGACAGAGTCACAAGAGACCCAGTACTTC. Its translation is CASSLTGTESQETQYF.